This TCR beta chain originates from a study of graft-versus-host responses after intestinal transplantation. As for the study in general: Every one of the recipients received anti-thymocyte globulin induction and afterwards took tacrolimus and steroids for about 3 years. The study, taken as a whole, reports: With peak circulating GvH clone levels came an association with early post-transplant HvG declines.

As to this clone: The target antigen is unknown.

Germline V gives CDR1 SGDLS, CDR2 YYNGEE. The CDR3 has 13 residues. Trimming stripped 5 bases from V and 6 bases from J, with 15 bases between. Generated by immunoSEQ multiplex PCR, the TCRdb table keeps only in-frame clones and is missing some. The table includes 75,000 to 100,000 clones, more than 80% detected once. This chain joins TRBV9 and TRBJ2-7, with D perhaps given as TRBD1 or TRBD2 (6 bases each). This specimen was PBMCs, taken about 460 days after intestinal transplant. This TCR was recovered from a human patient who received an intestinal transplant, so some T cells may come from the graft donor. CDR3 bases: TGTGCCAGCAGTCGCACGGGGGCGTCCGAGCAGTACTTC. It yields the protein CASSRTGASEQYF.